Below, 13 T cell receptor beta chains from the same sample are listed, as sequenced in a study of control samples from healthy donors and cancer patients. Repertoires were generated with immunoSEQ multiplex PCR, while TCRdb's copy carries only in-frame clones and drops some. This sample yields 110,000 or so clones, of which around 89% are seen a single time; 17% belongs to the top ten. The sample comprised blood. The source of these receptors is a woman aged 45-65 years in good health.

The chain has TRBV6-6 and TRBJ1-1, with 7 nucleotides matching TRBD1. CDR3 length equals 15 residues. V shed 6 bases, J shed 5 bases, and the junction held 12 bases outside the gene matches. The germline V gene has CDR1 MNHNY and CDR2 SVGAGI (reference sequence). CDR3 nucleotides: TGTGCCAGCAGGCGAAACCAGGGGGTTGGAACTGAAGCTTTCTTT. It specifies CASRRNQGVGTEAFF.

The rearrangement links TRBV7-2 to TRBJ1-3, with a weak D call TRBD1 (6 bases). V was cut by 4 bases and J by 4 bases, with 14 bases left in between. The length of the CDR3 is 15 residues. Germline V CDR1 and CDR2: SGHTA, FQGNSA. The chain's CDR3 is CASSSAGAPGNTIYF. Written as DNA, the CDR3 is TGTGCCAGCAGCTCCGCAGGGGCGCCAGGAAACACCATATATTTT.

CDR3 DNA sequence: TGTGCCAGCAGCTTATACGGGAATCCGGTGGAGTACTTC. Encoded protein: CASSLYGNPVEYF. V is TRBV7-8 and J is TRBJ2-4; D possibly corresponds to TRBD2 (5 bases). V was shortened by 2 bases and J by 14 bases, with 16 bases between the two germline ends. Germline loops: CDR1 SGHVS, CDR2 FQNEAQ. There are 13 residues in the CDR3.

This rearrangement joins TRBV13 to TRBJ2-2; 8 nucleotides agree with TRBD1. The junction had 3 bases not matched to a gene; V was cut back by 6 bases and J by 3 bases. This CDR3 is 14 amino acids long. The germline gives CDR1 PRHDT, CDR2 FYEKMQ (reference sequence). Written as DNA, the CDR3 is TGTGCCAGCAGGCGGACAGGGTACACCGGGGAGCTGTTTTTT. Amino acid sequence: CASRRTGYTGELFF.

This sequence joins TRBV18 and TRBJ2-1; TRBD2 aligns across 15 bases. The J segment lost 0 bases and the V segment lost 6 bases, leaving 9 bases of the junction unmatched. Germline lookup yields CDR1 KGHSH and CDR2 LQKENI. CDR3 length equals 19 residues. The CDR3 coding sequence is TGTGCCAGCTCTCTTCCGGGACTAGCGGGGGGCCGCTCCTACAATGAGCAGTTCTTC. This codes for CASSLPGLAGGRSYNEQFF.

This chain connects TRBV6-5 to TRBJ2-1, with TRBD2 matching 9 bases. V lost 0 bases and J lost 8; bases outside the gene matches: 8. The V gene's germline CDR1 is MNHEY and CDR2 SVGAGI. CDR3 length: 16 residues. This CDR3 reads CASSYSIAGGPYEQFF. CDR3 sequence (DNA): TGTGCCAGCAGTTACTCGATCGCGGGGGGGCCGTATGAGCAGTTCTTC.

V gene TRBV5-1 combines with J gene TRBJ1-2, with D perhaps TRBD1 (6 bases). The length of the CDR3 is 15 residues. Germline loops: CDR1 SGHRS, CDR2 YFSETQ. The germline V and J ends were trimmed by 0 bases and 4 bases, with 13 bases remaining between them. CDR3 DNA: TGCGCCAGCAGCTTGGAAGGGGGGAGGACCTATGGCTACACCTTC. Translating it yields CASSLEGGRTYGYTF.

To note about this clone: This specimen includes other DNA sequences encoding the same CDR3. The rearrangement uses TRBV12-3 or TRBV12-4 and TRBJ2-1; D remains unclear. There are 13 residues in the CDR3. Trimming left V 1 base short and J 7 bases short, with 8 bases between. CDR3 region: CASSLVLGNEQFF. The CDR3 DNA is TGTGCCAGCAGTTTAGTATTAGGGAATGAGCAGTTCTTC.

This clone was counted only a few times. The CDR3 spells CASSLNSGGSYNEQFF. The DNA of the CDR3 is TGTGCCAGCAGCTTAAATAGCGGGGGCTCCTACAATGAGCAGTTCTTC. The J gene is TRBJ2-1, the V gene TRBV7-3, with 9 bases lining up with TRBD2. The CDR3 is 16 amino acids. J lost 0 bases, V lost 1 base, and 1 base had no gene match. Germline V gene sequence: CDR1 SGHTA, CDR2 FQGTGA.

V usage is TRBV18 and J usage is TRBJ2-1; tentative D call: TRBD2 (5 bases). The CDR3 consists of 13 residues. Germline-derived CDR1 and CDR2 are KGHSH and LQKENI. V lost 4 bases and J 5 bases, leaving 9 bases between the germline ends. CDR3 in DNA: TGTGCCAGCTCACTTGGACTCAACAATGAGCAGTTCTTC. Protein product: CASSLGLNNEQFF.

The chain has TRBV10-3 and TRBJ1-1, with 8 bases identical to TRBD1. The CDR3 runs 15 residues. The J segment lost 2 bases and the V segment lost 1 base, leaving 3 bases of the junction unmatched. In germline, CDR1 is ENHRY, CDR2 SYGVKD. DNA for the CDR3: TGTGCCATCAGTGAGTTCGCAGGGGGCAACACTGAAGCTTTCTTT. Its protein is CAISEFAGGNTEAFF.

V and J are TRBV18 and TRBJ2-2; maybe TRBD1 (5 bases). From germline, CDR1 is KGHSH and CDR2 LQKENI. Trimming took off 3 bases at V and 6 bases at J, with 8 bases between the two ends. This CDR3 comprises 13 residues. The CDR3 DNA is TGTGCCAGCTCACCGCAGGGATCCGGGGAGCTGTTTTTT. It translates to CASSPQGSGELFF. The complete variable domain, with remaining parts taken from reference TRBV18 and TRBJ2-2, reads NAGVMQNPRHLVRRRGQEARLRCSPMKGHSHVYWYRQLPEEGLKFMVYLQKENIIDESGMPKERFSAEFPKEGPSILRIQQVVRGDSAAYFCASSPQGSGELFFGEGSRLTVL.

The chain has TRBV5-1 and TRBJ1-4; TRBD1 matches at 7 bases. Germline-derived CDR1 and CDR2 are SGHRS and YFSETQ. V lost 4 bases and J lost 5; bases outside the gene matches: 8. This CDR3 comprises 15 residues. The CDR3 region has the DNA TGCGCCAGCAGCGGAGGGGACAGTCAGAATGAAAAACTGTTTTTT. Translation: CASSGGDSQNEKLFF.